This TCR beta chain appears in the sequencing data of a study of shared clonotypes between healthy human individuals. As for this clone: Its specificity is unknown.

Study-level points and caveats: Donor scarcity curtailed the genetic and exposure-history diversity represented herein. Sampling was confined to blood; repertoires within tissues likely differ.

The assay used deep level. PCR replicates from unsorted PBMC used about 290 ng DNA, and this amount was some 31,000 T cell genomes. The protocol was immunoSEQ multiplex PCR, while the TCRdb copy is restricted to in-frame clones and leaves out a portion. The sample has around 510,000 clones, around 81% seen once. The V gene's germline CDR1 is MDHEN and CDR2 SYDVKM. V was trimmed by 6 bases and J by 0 bases, leaving 13 bases between them. This CDR3 contains 15 residues. Sequencing input: PBMCs. This TCR came from a woman aged 40 to 50 in good health. Some clones in this sample may be carry-over from other donors' samples. The chain joins TRBV28 to TRBJ2-3, with D possibly TRBD1 on 5 matching bases. CDR3 protein: CASSPDGHSTDTQYF. For the CDR3, the DNA is TGTGCCAGCAGCCCCGACGGACATAGCACAGATACGCAGTATTTT.